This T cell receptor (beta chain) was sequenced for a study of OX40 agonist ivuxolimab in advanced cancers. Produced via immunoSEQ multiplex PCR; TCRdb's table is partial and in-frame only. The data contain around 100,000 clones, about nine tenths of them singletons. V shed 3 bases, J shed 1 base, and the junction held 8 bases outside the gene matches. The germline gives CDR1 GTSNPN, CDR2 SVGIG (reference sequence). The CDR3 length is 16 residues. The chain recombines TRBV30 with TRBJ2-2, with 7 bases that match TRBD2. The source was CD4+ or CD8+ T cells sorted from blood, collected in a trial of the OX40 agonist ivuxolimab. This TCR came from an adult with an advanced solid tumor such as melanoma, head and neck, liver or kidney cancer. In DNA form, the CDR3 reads TGTGCCTGGAGCAGATCTTGGGGGGGGAACACCGGGGAGCTGTTTTTT. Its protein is CAWSRSWGGNTGELFF.